This T cell receptor (beta chain) appears in the sequencing data of a study of blood T cell repertoires in COVID-19. About the research overall: COVID-19 samples collected from the United States, Italy and Spain covered acute and convalescent phases.

Measured with immunoSEQ multiplex PCR; TCRdb has only the in-frame clones, and not every one. The sample consists of about 310,000 clones, 87% of them appearing once. Allocation to cohorts depended on clinical history reported by the participants. Before being deemed recovered, Cohort 3 donors had two negative PCRs, clearance, or symptom resolution. The TCR sequence derives from a woman aged 18-30 years who had recovered from COVID-19. Sequencing was performed on PBMCs or T cells enriched from blood (not recorded which).

Written as DNA, the CDR3 is TGTGCCAGCAGCCGGGACAGCTCAAACACCGGGGAGCTGTTTTTT. Amino acid sequence: CASSRDSSNTGELFF. V gene TRBV7-3 combines with J gene TRBJ2-2; 7 nucleotides agree with TRBD1. This CDR3 comprises 15 residues. CDR1 and CDR2 from the germline V gene are SGHTA and FQGTGA. The trim removed 5 bases at V and 2 bases at J, leaving 5 bases unmatched.